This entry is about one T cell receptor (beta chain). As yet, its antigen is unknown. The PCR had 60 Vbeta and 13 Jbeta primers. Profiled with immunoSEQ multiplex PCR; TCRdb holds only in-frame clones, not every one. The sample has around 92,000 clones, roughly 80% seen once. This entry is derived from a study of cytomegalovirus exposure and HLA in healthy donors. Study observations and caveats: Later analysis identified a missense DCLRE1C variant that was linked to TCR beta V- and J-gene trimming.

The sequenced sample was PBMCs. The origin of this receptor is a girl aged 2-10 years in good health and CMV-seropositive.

The DNA for the CDR3 is TGTGCCACCAGCAGCGGACAGGGGAACTATGGCTACACCTTC. As protein: CATSSGQGNYGYTF. This chain links TRBV15 with TRBJ1-2; 9 bases are a match to TRBD1. Trimming removed 3 bases from V and 2 bases from J; junction bases left unmatched: 1. The germline V gene has CDR1 LNHNV and CDR2 YYDKDF (reference sequence). CDR3 size: 14 residues.